Listed below are T cell receptor beta chains from one sample, sequenced in a study of T cells after somatic rescue of genetic block. Produced via immunoSEQ multiplex PCR; TCRdb's table is partial and in-frame only. The sample carries 80,000 to 90,000 clones, around 90% recorded once. Sequenced material: peripheral blood mononuclear cells (PBMCs). The receptor set was obtained from a woman aged 18-29 years. Both conserved end residues are part of each CDR3. Fields, in order: D gene, clone size, J gene, V gene, CDR3 protein, CDR3 DNA. A D gene is named only where the DNA matches it firmly. Some rows mark clone size as missing; the rest say once, few, many or name a class of expanded clone.

>TRBD2|NA|TRBJ2-7|TRBV2
CASSEMASGSDEQYF
TGTGCCAGCAGTGAAATGGCTAGCGGGAGTGACGAGCAGTACTTC
>NA|few|TRBJ2-2|TRBV19
CASSWDTGELFF
TGTGCCAGTAGTTGGGACACCGGGGAGCTGTTTTTT
>TRBD2|NA|TRBJ2-1|TRBV5-4
CASSPTSDYNEQFF
TGTGCCAGCAGTCCAACTAGCGATTACAATGAGCAGTTCTTC
>NA|NA|TRBJ1-2|TRBV9
CASSVVQGIGGYTF
TGTGCCAGCAGCGTAGTTCAGGGGATCGGTGGCTACACCTTC
>TRBD1|NA|TRBJ1-5|TRBV19
CASSIKGTGGIRNQPQHF
TGTGCCAGTAGTATAAAGGGGACAGGGGGAATTAGGAATCAGCCCCAGCATTTT
>NA|NA|TRBJ2-1|TRBV28
CASSLPPRRISYNEQFF
TGTGCCAGCAGTTTACCCCCCCGGCGCATCTCCTACAATGAGCAGTTCTTC
>NA|NA|TRBJ2-7|TRBV28
CASRTPYEQYF
TGTGCCAGCAGGACCCCCTACGAGCAGTACTTC
>NA|NA|TRBJ2-1|TRBV7-8
CASSWLTGLDEQFF
TGTGCCAGCAGCTGGCTAACAGGTTTGGATGAGCAGTTCTTC
>NA|NA|TRBJ2-7|TRBV5-6
CASSLKPIDEQYF
TGTGCCAGCAGCTTGAAACCCATCGACGAGCAGTACTTC
>TRBD1|NA|TRBJ1-1|TRBV18
CASSLRGHDAFF
TGTGCCAGCTCGCTCAGGGGGCATGACGCTTTCTTT
>NA|once|TRBJ2-7|TRBV4-1
CASSQETPGGARYEQYF
TGCGCCAGCAGCCAAGAGACCCCTGGGGGCGCGCGGTACGAGCAGTACTTC
>NA|NA|TRBJ2-5|TRBV7-2
CASSLRGVETQYF
TGTGCCAGCAGCCTACGGGGAGTAGAGACCCAGTACTTC
>TRBD1|NA|TRBJ1-2|TRBV6-5
CATGRDSYGYTF
TGTGCCACCGGCCGGGACAGCTATGGCTACACCTTC
>NA|NA|TRBJ1-1|TRBV18
CASSPLGTTTVNTEAFF
TGTGCCAGCTCACCTCTCGGGACAACCACCGTGAACACTGAAGCTTTCTTT
>NA|NA|TRBJ1-4|TRBV18
CASSPRRGTEKLFF
TGTGCCAGCTCACCACGCCGGGGGACTGAAAAACTGTTTTTT
>NA|NA|TRBJ2-1|TRBV10-2
CASSEIGTGQFF
TGCGCCAGCAGTGAGATCGGTACGGGGCAGTTCTTC
>NA|NA|TRBJ1-4|TRBV28
CASSFGTATNEKLFF
TGTGCCAGCAGTTTTGGTACAGCAACTAATGAAAAACTGTTTTTT
>NA|NA|TRBJ2-1|TRBV27
CASSLLDGTTNEQFF
TGTGCCAGCAGTTTATTAGACGGAACCACCAATGAGCAGTTCTTC
>TRBD1|NA|TRBJ1-2|TRBV27
CASSSLDRAGGYTF
TGTGCCAGCAGTTCCCTCGACAGGGCCGGTGGCTACACCTTC
>TRBD1|once|TRBJ2-6|TRBV7-2
CASSLSGTGVRAGANVLTF
TGTGCCAGCAGCTTATCTGGGACAGGCGTCCGGGCTGGGGCCAACGTCCTGACTTTC
>NA|NA|TRBJ2-1|TRBV9
CASSASAPWEQFF
TGTGCCAGCAGCGCCTCGGCCCCATGGGAGCAGTTCTTC
>TRBD2|NA|TRBJ2-7|TRBV5-1
CASSPVTSGSGEQYF
TGCGCCAGCAGCCCGGTTACTAGCGGGAGCGGGGAGCAGTACTTC
>NA|NA|TRBJ1-1|TRBV9
CASIGTGHTEAFF
TGTGCCAGCATTGGGACGGGACACACTGAAGCTTTCTTT
>TRBD2|NA|TRBJ2-5|TRBV10-2
CASSASGSLGETQYF
TGCGCCAGCAGTGCTAGCGGGTCCCTTGGAGAGACCCAGTACTTC
>NA|NA|TRBJ2-7|TRBV27
CASSLNVSGTGPKDEQYF
TGTGCCAGCAGTTTAAATGTTAGCGGGACAGGCCCCAAGGACGAGCAGTACTTC
>NA|NA|TRBJ2-7|TRBV6-5
CASSMTWRGREQYF
TGTGCCAGCAGCATGACATGGAGGGGCCGGGAGCAGTACTTC
>NA|NA|TRBJ2-7|TRBV11-3
CASSSHFPSRTYEQYF
TGTGCCAGCAGCTCTCATTTCCCAAGTCGGACCTACGAGCAGTACTTC
>NA|NA|TRBJ2-1|TRBV10-3
CAISGGQEQFF
TGTGCCATCAGTGGGGGCCAAGAGCAGTTCTTC
>NA|NA|TRBJ2-7|TRBV11-3
CASSSDMAPVGEQYF
TGTGCCAGCAGCTCGGACATGGCCCCTGTGGGCGAGCAGTACTTC
>TRBD2|NA|TRBJ2-1|TRBV2
CASRLLAGGYNEQFF
TGTGCCAGCAGGTTACTAGCGGGAGGTTACAATGAGCAGTTCTTC
>TRBD1|NA|TRBJ1-2|TRBV14
CASSQDLGQGNYGYTF
TGTGCCAGCAGCCAAGATCTCGGACAGGGAAACTATGGCTACACCTTC
>NA|NA|TRBJ1-1|TRBV19
CASSIRDLMATEAFF
TGTGCCAGTAGTATCCGGGACCTCATGGCAACTGAAGCTTTCTTT
>NA|NA|TRBJ2-7|TRBV5-1
CASSFGSGYGQYF
NA
>NA|NA|TRBJ1-1|TRBV30
CAWSVWGRMNTEAFF
TGTGCCTGGAGTGTTTGGGGGCGGATGAACACTGAAGCTTTCTTT
>TRBD2|NA|TRBJ2-7|TRBV11-3
CASSLSPRECSYEQYF
TGTGCCAGCAGCTTAAGTCCGCGGGAGTGTTCCTACGAGCAGTACTTC
>NA|NA|TRBJ1-2|TRBV5-4
CASSSDILGNGYTF
TGTGCCAGCAGTTCCGACATCCTCGGGAATGGCTACACCTTC
>NA|NA|TRBJ1-2|TRBV27
CASSFAPRYGYTF
TGTGCCAGCAGTTTTGCGCCTAGGTACGGCTACACCTTC
>TRBD2|NA|TRBJ2-7|TRBV9
CASSTTGTSASYEQYF
TGTGCCAGCAGCACCACCGGGACTAGCGCATCATACGAGCAGTACTTC
>NA|NA|TRBJ2-1|TRBV5-6
CASSSPGGLTDEQFF
TGTGCCAGCAGCTCCCCCGGAGGGCTTACCGATGAGCAGTTCTTC
>TRBD1|NA|TRBJ1-1|TRBV11-3
CASSARTGVVTEAFF
TGTGCCAGCAGCGCTCGGACAGGGGTAGTCACTGAAGCTTTCTTT
>TRBD1|NA|TRBJ1-4|TRBV19
CASSIAKGTATNEKLFF
TGTGCCAGTAGTATAGCCAAGGGGACAGCTACTAATGAAAAACTGTTTTTT
>NA|NA|TRBJ2-5|TRBV7-2
CASSLDRRGETQYF
TGTGCCAGCAGCTTAGACCGACGCGGAGAGACCCAGTACTTC
>TRBD2|NA|TRBJ2-1|TRBV27
CAIQPSGRVNEQFF
TGTGCCATCCAGCCTAGCGGGAGGGTCAATGAGCAGTTCTTC
>TRBD1|NA|TRBJ1-5|TRBV2
CASARQGGFGNQPQHF
TGTGCCAGCGCCCGACAGGGCGGATTTGGCAATCAGCCCCAGCATTTT
>NA|NA|TRBJ2-7|TRBV7-2
CASTGGGYEQYF
TGTGCCAGCACCGGGGGAGGCTACGAGCAGTACTTC
>TRBD1|NA|TRBJ1-1|TRBV2
CASSAQGAVVTEAFF
TGTGCCAGCAGTGCACAGGGGGCGGTGGTCACTGAAGCTTTCTTT
>NA|once|TRBJ2-7|TRBV7-2
CASSLVPGTSYEQYF
TGTGCCAGCAGCTTAGTACCGGGGACCTCCTACGAGCAGTACTTC